A selection of T cell receptor beta chains follows, all from one sample in a study of blood T cell repertoires in COVID-19. Clones were sequenced by immunoSEQ multiplex PCR, and TCRdb holds only the in-frame ones, with some missing. The sample carries about 280,000 clones, about nine tenths recorded once. The specimen sequenced was peripheral blood. The receptors derive from a woman between 45 and 60 years old who had recovered from COVID-19. Both conserved end residues are part of each CDR3. The D gene is left open where the match is weak. Some rows have no size entry. The others give once, few or many, or a class for an expanded clone.

TRBJ1-2 . TRBV6-5 15 TRBD1 CASTSRGQAIRGYTF TGTGCCAGCACCTCAAGGGGACAGGCTATCCGGGGCTACACCTTC
TRBJ1-1 . TRBV9 15 . CASSAPRQGSTEAFF TGTGCCAGCAGCGCCCCCCGGCAGGGGTCAACTGAAGCTTTCTTT
TRBJ2-5 . TRBV6-1 14 . CASSENDSQETQYF TGTGCCAGCAGTGAAAATGATAGCCAAGAGACCCAGTACTTC
TRBJ1-1 few TRBV7-2 15 . CASSSDSGVNTEAFF TGTGCCAGCAGCTCTGACTCAGGGGTGAACACTGAAGCTTTCTTT
TRBJ1-5 once TRBV5-6 12 . CASSLANQPQHF TGTGCCAGCAGCTTGGCGAATCAGCCCCAGCATTTT
TRBJ1-5 . TRBV7-2 15 . CASSLAGSGNQPQHF TGTGCCAGCAGCTTAGCCGGTTCGGGCAATCAGCCCCAGCATTTT
TRBJ1-1 . TRBV7-2 16 . CASSPKRRPLNTEAFF TGTGCCAGCAGCCCCAAGCGAAGACCCTTGAACACTGAAGCTTTCTTT
TRBJ2-2 . TRBV11-2 17 TRBD1 CASSLVFGQGYTGELFF TGTGCCAGCAGCTTGGTTTTCGGACAGGGATACACCGGGGAGCTGTTTTTT
TRBJ2-5 few TRBV6-2/TRBV6-3 14 . CASSYRAGLETQYF TGTGCCAGCAGTTACCGGGCAGGGCTGGAGACCCAGTACTTC
TRBJ2-1 . TRBV7-2 15 TRBD2 CASSLELAGNNEQFF TGTGCCAGCAGCTTAGAACTAGCGGGCAACAATGAGCAGTTCTTC